This T cell receptor beta chain was recorded in a study of identifying expanded T cells in peripheral blood (dated by TCRdb to about 2019). Notes on the research overall: Separate aliquots of the same genomic DNA pool were sequenced to produce technical replicates, and four replicates were compared in pairs. Results the study describes overall, beyond this receptor: Across all healthy-donor time intervals, the beta-binomial model significantly cut both the number of clones called differentially abundant and the false-positive rate. Across all healthy donors, variance in clone template counts between approximately two-week samples was found to increase significantly with total template count. The authors expected biological variance in healthy repertoires might increase further over much longer intervals such as months to years. The binomial model flagged approximately 1.2 differentially abundant clones between technical replicates, compared with roughly 17 over about 2 weeks and 19 over about four weeks.

No immune events, such as infections, were documented for the healthy donors during the collection period. Time-dependent variance in a beta-binomial model of T-cell clone differential abundance was calibrated using healthy-donor blood repertoires as a training cohort. There were ten or so healthy donors in the training cohort, of whom 3 were female and 7 were male. The donors were between roughly 25 and 70 years old, with an average age of about 47 years. Whole blood, obtained from a commercial supplier, was collected from each healthy donor at three time points spaced two weeks apart. For immunosequencing, genomic DNA was extracted from whole blood that had not been sorted. CDR1 and CDR2, per the germline V gene (reference sequence), are PRHDT and FYEKMQ. The CDR3 numbers 16 residues from cysteine through phenylalanine. Left in the record is the CDR3 DNA by itself, 48 bases read in frame from the first base. Germline trimming amounts to 5 bases on V and 2 bases on J, with 6 as the count of junction bases outside the gene matches.

Concerning this clone itself: The antigen it binds to is not known. No quality values exist for individual bases; no much larger clone is one base distant.

TCRbeta CDR3 regions were profiled with the immunoSEQ Assay using bias-controlled multiplex PCR amplification of genomic DNA. In the paper's pipeline: The absolute abundance of each unique TCRbeta CDR3 region was quantified after sequences were collapsed and filtered. Differential abundance was tested with two models: a binomial (Fisher-equivalent) model and a beta-binomial model that adds time-dependent variance fitted from healthy donors. Clones with fewer than 5 combined templates were removed, and a clone was called differentially abundant if the clone's Benjamini-Hochberg FDR was below 0.01. Beta-binomial variance was modeled as a function of total template count across the two samples using the form v = (b*log(k)+a)^2. TCRdb took this table from immuneACCESS and kept in-frame rearrangements with V and J called. Such tables lack part of the clones; where checked against another copy, unresolved V genes explain under half of the gap, and the rest is unexplained. V and J calls and clone size follow that table, whereas D and trimming were derived from the DNA. This sample has approximately 110,000 clones in its table, and 85% to 90% of those were observed once. Roughly 15% of the sample is in the top ten clones.

This chain is built from TRBV13 and TRBJ1-6; 7 bases in the junction line up with TRBD1. Sequencing was performed on blood. The receptor was isolated from a person between 18 and 75 years old in good health. The DNA sequence is TGTGCCAGCAGCCCACGACAGGGAACCTATAATTCACCCCTCCACTTT. This translates into CASSPRQGTYNSPLHF.